One and the same sample provided the 8 T cell receptor beta chains below, sequenced in a study of OX40 agonist ivuxolimab in advanced cancers. The repertoire was sequenced with immunoSEQ multiplex PCR; TCRdb's copy has only in-frame clones and lacks some. The sample contains 20,000 to 25,000 clones, approximately 81% of which appear only once. The specimen was CD4+ or CD8+ T cells sorted from blood, collected in a trial of the OX40 agonist ivuxolimab. The source is an adult with an advanced solid tumor such as melanoma, head and neck, liver or kidney cancer.

This sequence joins TRBV21-1 and TRBJ2-2; the D call of TRBD2 is as the table states it, not checked on the DNA. TRBV21-1 constitutes a pseudogene. This CDR3 spans 16 amino acids. The CDR3 region is CASSNGSGSDTGELFF. Here the CDR3 DNA reads TGTGCCAGCAGCAATGGGAGCGGGAGCGACACCGGGGAGCTGTTTTTT.

The chain carries TRBV25-1 and TRBJ1-4, with D perhaps TRBD1 (5 bases). The CDR3 length is 17 residues. Trimming shortened V by 2 bases and J by 4 bases, and 17 bases separated the two germline ends. Germline V lookup: CDR1 MGHDK, CDR2 SYGVNS. Here the CDR3 DNA reads TGTGCCAGCAGTGAACGGAAGGGGCTTACTATTAATGAAAAACTGTTTTTT. Translated, it gives CASSERKGLTINEKLFF.

The table lists this clone with a few counts. The chain has TRBV4-1 and TRBJ1-6, with no clear D. Looked up from germline, CDR1 is MGHRA and CDR2 is YSYEKL. The CDR3 totals 14 residues. V was shortened by 2 bases and J by 7 bases, with 9 bases between the two germline ends. The CDR3 sequence: CASSQLAGNSPLHF. For the CDR3, the DNA is TGCGCCAGCAGCCAATTAGCGGGGAATTCACCCCTCCACTTT.

V is TRBV28 and J is TRBJ1-3; D not certain. The V end was cut by 6 bases, the J end by 5 bases, with 8 bases between. Germline V gives CDR1 MDHEN, CDR2 SYDVKM. The CDR3 consists of 12 residues. CDR3 DNA: TGTGCCAGCAGAGGCAGCCGAAACACCATATATTTT. It translates to CASRGSRNTIYF.

This chain connects TRBV20-1 to TRBJ2-1, with unresolved D. Trimming shortened V by 4 bases and J by 3 bases, and 4 bases separated the two germline ends. The CDR3 runs 11 residues. Germline V lookup: CDR1 DFQATT, CDR2 SNEGSKA (reference sequence). The CDR3: CSAIIYNEQFF. The CDR3 coding sequence is TGCAGTGCTATCATCTACAATGAGCAGTTCTTC.

The chain joins TRBV9 to TRBJ1-3, with 10 bases lining up with TRBD1. Germline loops: CDR1 SGDLS, CDR2 YYNGEE. The CDR3 consists of 16 residues. With 4 bases clipped from V and 2 bases from J, the junction kept 6 bases outside the gene matches. CDR3 loop: CASSTRDRGPGNTIYF. CDR3 nucleotides: TGTGCCAGCAGCACCCGGGACAGGGGTCCTGGAAACACCATATATTTT.

With respect to this clone: Germline and junction disagree at one end, which may indicate a read error. V and J are TRBV6-5 and TRBJ1-3; D is perhaps TRBD1 (5 bases). CDR3 length: 10 amino acids. From germline, CDR1 is MNHEY and CDR2 SVGAGI. CDR3 bases: TGTGCCAGCAGCGGACTCGACGGGGCGTTT. Translating gives CASSGLDGAF.

A single count supports this clone. This chain uses TRBV10-2 with TRBJ2-3, with 11 bases fitting TRBD2. With V trimmed by 7 bases and J by 2 bases, 2 bases remained unmatched. The CDR3 runs to 14 residues. Germline V gene data show CDR1 as WSHSY and CDR2 as SAAADI. The chain's CDR3 is CASTLAGVTDTQYF. The DNA for the CDR3 is TGCGCCAGCACACTAGCGGGAGTCACAGATACGCAGTATTTT.